These 18 T cell receptor beta chains share one sample of origin, sequenced in a study of T-cell memory formation after mild COVID-19. Each CDR3 protein is one row after TCRdb ran MiXCR on the 5' RACE reads. The table has 200,000 to 250,000 distinct CDR3 sequences, more than 9% seen once; the top ten hold 2.5% to 3.5%. Sequenced: PBMCs or a T cell subset sorted from them (not recorded which). Receptors were obtained from a man aged 18 to 30 who had mild COVID-19 (a few samples of this study predate the infection). Cell type and time point are not known.

This clonotype was recorded a few times. The chain uses TRBV4-2 and TRBJ2-1; 11 bases match TRBD1. The V and J ends lost 3 bases and 4 bases, in that order; junction bases with no gene match: 2. The CDR3 spans 15 residues. Germline CDR1 LGHNA, CDR2 YNFKEQ. CDR3 bases: TGTGCCAGCAGCCACGGGACAGGGGGATACAATGAGCAGTTCTTC. Residues: CASSHGTGGYNEQFF.

J is TRBJ2-5 and V is TRBV7-9, with D possibly TRBD2 on 6 matching bases. The V end lost 1 base, the J end lost 2 bases, and 11 bases lay between the germline ends. Germline V gene sequence: CDR1 SEHNR, CDR2 FQNEAQ (reference sequence). The CDR3 totals 15 residues. The CDR3 coding sequence is TGTGCCAGCAGCTTAGTTATGGCGGGACAAGAGACCCAGTACTTC. Translating gives CASSLVMAGQETQYF.

This clonotype was found a few times. The chain has TRBV7-9 and TRBJ2-3; D call uncertain. The CDR3 loop spans 15 amino acids. The germline V gene encodes CDR1 SEHNR and CDR2 FQNEAQ (reference sequence). The germline V and J ends were trimmed by 0 bases and 4 bases, with 11 bases remaining between them. The DNA for the CDR3 is TGTGCCAGCAGCTTAGCGGGGATAGGGTCAGATACGCAGTATTTT. Amino acid sequence: CASSLAGIGSDTQYF.

The chain has TRBV7-9 and TRBJ1-1, with TRBD1 identical over 7 bases. The germline V gene has CDR1 SEHNR and CDR2 FQNEAQ (reference sequence). CDR3 length: 14 amino acids. Germline trimming cut 6 bases from V and 2 bases from J; bases unmatched to any gene: 6. The CDR3 DNA sequence: TGTGCCAGCAGTCAACAGGGGAGTAACACTGAAGCTTTCTTT. Translation: CASSQQGSNTEAFF.

This sequence joins TRBV12-5 and TRBJ2-5, with D possibly TRBD2 on 5 matching bases. Trimming took off 3 bases at V and 5 bases at J, with 10 bases between the two ends. This CDR3 has 13 amino acids. In germline, CDR1 is LGHNT, CDR2 FRNRAP. The CDR3 nucleotides are TGTGCTAGTGGTTTCTCCGGGGTGGAGACCCAGTACTTC. This encodes CASGFSGVETQYF. Full variable domain (outside the CDR3, taken from reference TRBV12-5 and TRBJ2-5): DARVTQTPRHKVTEMGQEVTMRCQPILGHNTVFWYRQTMMQGLELLAYFRNRAPLDDSGMPKDRFSAEMPDATLATLKIQPSEPRDSAVYFCASGFSGVETQYFGPGTRLLVL.

The chain combines TRBV30 with TRBJ2-3, with TRBD2 identical over 8 bases. CDR1 is GTSNPN, CDR2 SVGIG, per germline (reference sequence). The ends lost 0 bases at V and 4 bases at J; junction bases unmatched: 6. The CDR3 consists of 15 residues. DNA for the CDR3: TGTGCCTGGAGTGTAAGCGGGGGTAGTGCAGATACGCAGTATTTT. Translation: CAWSVSGGSADTQYF.

This clonotype was seen a handful of times. The genes are TRBV14 and TRBJ2-7; 10 bases align to TRBD1. After removal of 0 bases from V and 1 base from J, the junction contained 3 bases not matched to a gene. Germline CDR1 SGHDN, CDR2 FVKESK. This CDR3 contains 16 residues. The CDR3 is CASSQEGGQGSYEQYF. The CDR3 bases are TGTGCCAGCAGCCAAGAAGGGGGACAGGGGTCCTACGAGCAGTACTTC.

In DNA, the CDR3 is TGTGCCAGCAGAGACAGGCCCCACACAGATACGCAGTATTTT. Translation gives CASRDRPHTDTQYF. This chain connects TRBV6-5 to TRBJ2-3, with TRBD1 as a possible D gene (6 bases). Looked up from germline, CDR1 is MNHEY and CDR2 is SVGAGI. Trimming took 6 bases from V and 2 from J, leaving 12 bases between them. The CDR3 has 14 amino acids.

The rearrangement uses TRBV7-6 and TRBJ2-1; 9 bases line up with TRBD2. Unmatched junction bases numbered 11, after V lost 2 bases and J lost 9 bases. The germline V gene encodes CDR1 SGHVS and CDR2 FNYEAQ. The CDR3 is 16 amino acids. The CDR3, as DNA: TGTGCCAGCAGCTTAAAGGGCGGGGGGGCACCTGGTGAGCAGTTCTTC. Translated, it gives CASSLKGGGAPGEQFF.

The rearrangement links TRBV7-2 to TRBJ2-5; no firm D call. The ends were cut back, 1 base at V and 5 bases at J, with 11 bases in the middle. CDR3 length: 14 amino acids. Germline CDR1 SGHTA, CDR2 FQGNSA. CDR3 sequence (DNA): TGTGCCAGCAGCTTAGAGGGCTCACGGGAGACCCAGTACTTC. It is translated as CASSLEGSRETQYF. The entire variable domain, with the rest obtained from reference TRBV7-2 and TRBJ2-5, is as follows: GAGVSQSPSNKVTEKGKDVELRCDPISGHTALYWYRQSLGQGLEFLIYFQGNSAPDKSGLPSDRFSAERTGGSVSTLTIQRTQQEDSAVYLCASSLEGSRETQYFGPGTRLLVL.

This chain links TRBV12-3 or TRBV12-4 with TRBJ1-1, with 8 positions matching TRBD1. J gave up 5 bases and V 3 bases, and 5 bases lay outside the gene matches. The length of the CDR3 is 14 residues. CDR3 sequence (DNA): TGTGCCAGCAGTTTGGTAACAGGGGGGACTGAAGCTTTCTTT. Translation: CASSLVTGGTEAFF.

The rearrangement links TRBV16 to TRBJ1-3; perhaps TRBD1 as D (6 bases). Germline assignment: CDR1 KGHSY and CDR2 FQNENV. The CDR3 consists of 14 residues. V was trimmed by 3 bases and J by 10 bases, leaving 16 bases between them. The CDR3 reads CASSQDSLVSTIYF. CDR3 DNA: TGTGCCAGCAGCCAGGACAGCCTCGTTTCGACCATATATTTT.

Many counts were recorded for this clonotype. The rearrangement uses TRBV7-2 and TRBJ2-5, with 9 bases matching TRBD1. Germline CDR1 and CDR2: SGHTA and FQGNSA. V dropped 6 bases and J dropped 1; count of bases not matched to a gene: 9. The CDR3 contains 16 residues. As DNA, the CDR3 is TGTGCCAGCAGAAGCACAGGGGGCCTTACCCAAGAGACCCAGTACTTC. Its translation is CASRSTGGLTQETQYF.

This clonotype appeared many times. This chain uses TRBV12-3 or TRBV12-4 with TRBJ2-2; 10 bases match TRBD1. Trimming removed 6 bases from V and 4 bases from J; junction bases left unmatched: 8. There are 16 residues in the CDR3. The CDR3 region has the DNA TGTGCCAGCAGGTCAGGACAGGGGGATTTCACCGGGGAGCTGTTTTTT. It codes for CASRSGQGDFTGELFF.

This chain links TRBV11-2 with TRBJ1-1; D gene ambiguous. The CDR3 extends over 14 amino acids. The V gene lost 0 bases and the J gene lost 8 bases, with 13 bases spanning the gap. Per germline, CDR1 SGHAT and CDR2 FQNNGV. The CDR3 protein is CASSLDFQSVEAFF. CDR3 nucleotide sequence: TGTGCCAGCAGCTTAGATTTTCAGTCCGTAGAAGCTTTCTTT. The variable domain in full, with the rest retrieved from reference TRBV11-2 and TRBJ1-1, is EAGVAQSPRYKIIEKRQSVAFWCNPISGHATLYWYQQILGQGPKLLIQFQNNGVVDDSQLPKDRFSAERLKGVDSTLKIQPAKLEDSAVYLCASSLDFQSVEAFFGQGTRLTVV.

This clonotype was counted at least ten times. The V gene is TRBV29-1, the J gene TRBJ1-3, with unresolved D. V lost 7 bases, J lost 0 bases, and 7 bases lay in between. The CDR3 runs to 12 residues. Germline V gives CDR1 SQVTM, CDR2 ANQGSEA. The CDR3 reads CSAHYSGNTIYF. CDR3 bases: TGCAGCGCCCACTACTCTGGAAACACCATATATTTT.

This chain links TRBV2 with TRBJ2-7, with TRBD1 as a possible D gene (6 bases). V shed 8 bases and J shed 3 bases, with 14 bases lying between them. CDR1 is SNHLY, CDR2 FYNNEI, per germline. The length of the CDR3 is 13 residues. CDR3 in DNA: TGTGCCAGCGGAGGACAGACAGGCTACGAGCAGTACGTC. Its translation: CASGGQTGYEQYV.

The genes are TRBV10-3 and TRBJ1-1, with 7 positions matching TRBD1. The CDR3 loop spans 14 amino acids. With 4 bases clipped from V and 0 bases from J, the junction kept 2 bases outside the gene matches. Per germline, CDR1 ENHRY and CDR2 SYGVKD. The CDR3 DNA sequence: TGTGCCATCAGTGGGGGACAGATGAACACTGAAGCTTTCTTT. Its translation is CAISGGQMNTEAFF.